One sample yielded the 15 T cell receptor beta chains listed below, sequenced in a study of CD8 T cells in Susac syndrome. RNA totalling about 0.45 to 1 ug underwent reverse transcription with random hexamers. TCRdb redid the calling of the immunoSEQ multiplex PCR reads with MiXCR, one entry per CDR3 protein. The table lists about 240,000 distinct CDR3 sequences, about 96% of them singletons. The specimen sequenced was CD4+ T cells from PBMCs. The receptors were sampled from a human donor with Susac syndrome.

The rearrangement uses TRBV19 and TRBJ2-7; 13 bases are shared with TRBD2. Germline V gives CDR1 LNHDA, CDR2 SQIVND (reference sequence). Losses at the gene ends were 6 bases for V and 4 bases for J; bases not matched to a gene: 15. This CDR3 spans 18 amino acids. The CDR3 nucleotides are TGTGCCAGTAGCCGTCCTACTAGCGGGAGGGCCCAAGGGTACGAGCAGTACTTC. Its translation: CASSRPTSGRAQGYEQYF.

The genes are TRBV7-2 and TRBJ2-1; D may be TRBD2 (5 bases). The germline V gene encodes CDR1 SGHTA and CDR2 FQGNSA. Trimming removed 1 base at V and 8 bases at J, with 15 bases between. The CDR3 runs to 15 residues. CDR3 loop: CASSLGGSVPHEQFF. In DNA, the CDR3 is TGTGCCAGCAGCTTAGGAGGGTCCGTCCCCCATGAGCAGTTCTTC.

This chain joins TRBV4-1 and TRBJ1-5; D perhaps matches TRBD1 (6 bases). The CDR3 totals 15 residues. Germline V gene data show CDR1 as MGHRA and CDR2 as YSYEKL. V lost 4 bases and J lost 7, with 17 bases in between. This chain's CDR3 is CASSLVQGPGQPQHF. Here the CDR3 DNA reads TGCGCCAGCAGCCTAGTACAGGGCCCAGGGCAGCCCCAGCATTTT.

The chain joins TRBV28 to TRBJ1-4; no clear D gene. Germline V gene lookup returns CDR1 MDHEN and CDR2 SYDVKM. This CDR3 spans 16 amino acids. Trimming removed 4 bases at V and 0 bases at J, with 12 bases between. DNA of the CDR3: TGTGCCAGCAGTTCTTACACGGCCGCAACTAATGAAAAACTGTTTTTT. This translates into CASSSYTAATNEKLFF.

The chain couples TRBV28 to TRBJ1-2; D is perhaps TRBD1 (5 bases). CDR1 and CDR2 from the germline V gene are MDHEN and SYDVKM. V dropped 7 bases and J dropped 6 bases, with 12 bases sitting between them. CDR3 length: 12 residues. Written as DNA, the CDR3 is TGTGCCAGCATTTCAGGGAACCATGGCTACACCTTC. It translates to CASISGNHGYTF.

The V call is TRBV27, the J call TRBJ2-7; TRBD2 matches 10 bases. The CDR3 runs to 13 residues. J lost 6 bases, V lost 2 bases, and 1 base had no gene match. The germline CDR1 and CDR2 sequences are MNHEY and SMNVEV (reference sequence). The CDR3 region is CASSLGLAVEQYF. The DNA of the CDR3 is TGTGCCAGCAGTTTAGGACTAGCGGTCGAGCAGTACTTC.

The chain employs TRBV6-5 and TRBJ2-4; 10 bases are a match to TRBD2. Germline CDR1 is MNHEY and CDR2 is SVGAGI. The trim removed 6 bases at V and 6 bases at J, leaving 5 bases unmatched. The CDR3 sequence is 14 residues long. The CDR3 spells CASRTLAGGNIQYF. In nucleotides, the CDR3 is TGTGCCAGCAGGACCTTAGCGGGAGGAAACATTCAGTACTTC.

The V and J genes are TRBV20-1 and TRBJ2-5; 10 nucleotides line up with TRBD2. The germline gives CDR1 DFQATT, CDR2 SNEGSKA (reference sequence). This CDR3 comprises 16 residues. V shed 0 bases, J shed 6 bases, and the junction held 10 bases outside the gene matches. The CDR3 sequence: CSARDEREGLTKTQYF. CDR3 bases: TGCAGTGCTAGAGATGAGCGGGAGGGCTTGACGAAGACCCAGTACTTC.

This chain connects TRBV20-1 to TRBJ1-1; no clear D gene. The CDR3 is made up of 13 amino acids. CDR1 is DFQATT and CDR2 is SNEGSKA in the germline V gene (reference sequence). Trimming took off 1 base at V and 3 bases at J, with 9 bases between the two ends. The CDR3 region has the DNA TGCAGTGCTAGAGGGGATCGGGACACTGAAGCTTTCTTT. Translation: CSARGDRDTEAFF.

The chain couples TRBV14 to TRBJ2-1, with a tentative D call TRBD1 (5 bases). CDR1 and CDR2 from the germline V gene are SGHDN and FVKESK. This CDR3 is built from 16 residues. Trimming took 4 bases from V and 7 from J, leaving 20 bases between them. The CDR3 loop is CASSPGPATYGNEQFF. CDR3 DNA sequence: TGTGCCAGCAGCCCAGGGCCGGCGACCTACGGGAATGAGCAGTTCTTC.

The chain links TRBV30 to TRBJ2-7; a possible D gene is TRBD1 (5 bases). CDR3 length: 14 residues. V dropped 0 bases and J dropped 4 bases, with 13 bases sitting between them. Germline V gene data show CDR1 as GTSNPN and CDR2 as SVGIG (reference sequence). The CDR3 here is CAWSVFSGWYEQYF. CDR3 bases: TGTGCCTGGAGTGTATTTTCAGGGTGGTACGAGCAGTACTTC. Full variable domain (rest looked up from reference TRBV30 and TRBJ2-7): SQTIHQWPATLVQPVGSPLSLECTVEGTSNPNLYWYRQAAGRGLQLLFYSVGIGQISSEVPQNLSASRPQDRQFILSSKKLLLSDSGFYLCAWSVFSGWYEQYFGPGTRLTVT.

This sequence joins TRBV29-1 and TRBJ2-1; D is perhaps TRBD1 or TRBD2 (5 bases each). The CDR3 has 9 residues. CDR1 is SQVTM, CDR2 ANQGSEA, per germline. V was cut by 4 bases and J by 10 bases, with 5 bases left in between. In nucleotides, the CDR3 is TGCAGCGTTGGGGACGAGCAGTTCTTC. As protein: CSVGDEQFF.

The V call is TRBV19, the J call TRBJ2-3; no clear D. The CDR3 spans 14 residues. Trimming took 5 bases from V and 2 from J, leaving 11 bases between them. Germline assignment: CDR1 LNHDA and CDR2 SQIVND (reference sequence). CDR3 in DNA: TGTGCCAGTAGTCGCCAGCCCTACACAGATACGCAGTATTTT. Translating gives CASSRQPYTDTQYF.

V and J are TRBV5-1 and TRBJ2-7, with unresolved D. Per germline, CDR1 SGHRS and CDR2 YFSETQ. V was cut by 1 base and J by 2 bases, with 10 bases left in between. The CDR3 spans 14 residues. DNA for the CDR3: TGCGCCAGCAGCTTGAGTCCAGATACCTACGAGCAGTACTTC. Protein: CASSLSPDTYEQYF.

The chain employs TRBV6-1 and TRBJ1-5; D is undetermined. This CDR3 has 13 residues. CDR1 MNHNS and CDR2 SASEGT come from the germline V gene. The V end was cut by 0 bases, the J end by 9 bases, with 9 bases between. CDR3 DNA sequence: TGTGCCAGCAGTGAAGCGGACGGTGGGCCCCAGCATTTT. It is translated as CASSEADGGPQHF.